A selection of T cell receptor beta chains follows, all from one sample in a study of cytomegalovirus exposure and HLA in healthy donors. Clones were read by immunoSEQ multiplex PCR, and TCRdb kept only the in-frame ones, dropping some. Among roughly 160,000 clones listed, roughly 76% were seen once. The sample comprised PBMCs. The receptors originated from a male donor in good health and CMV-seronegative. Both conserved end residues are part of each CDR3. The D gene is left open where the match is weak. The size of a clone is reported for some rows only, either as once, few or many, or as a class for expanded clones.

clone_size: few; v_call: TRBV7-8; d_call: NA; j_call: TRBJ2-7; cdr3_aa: CASSPTQGSAYEQYF; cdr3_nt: TGTGCCAGCAGCCCGACACAGGGAAGTGCCTACGAGCAGTACTTC
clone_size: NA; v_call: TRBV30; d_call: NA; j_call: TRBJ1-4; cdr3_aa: CAWRETGPLFF; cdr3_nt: TGTGCCTGGAGGGAGACAGGCCCACTGTTTTTT
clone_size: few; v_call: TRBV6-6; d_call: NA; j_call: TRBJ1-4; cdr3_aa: CASSNLGGYEKLFF; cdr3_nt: TGTGCCAGCAGTAACCTGGGGGGGTATGAAAAACTGTTTTTT
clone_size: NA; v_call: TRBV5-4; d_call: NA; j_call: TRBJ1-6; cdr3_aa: CASSLSRQNNSPLHF; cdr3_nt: TGTGCCAGCAGCTTGTCTCGACAGAACAATTCACCCCTCCACTTT
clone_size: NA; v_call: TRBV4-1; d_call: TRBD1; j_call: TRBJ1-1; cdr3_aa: CASSHARDSYTEAFF; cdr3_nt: TGCGCCAGCAGCCACGCCCGGGACAGCTACACTGAAGCTTTCTTT
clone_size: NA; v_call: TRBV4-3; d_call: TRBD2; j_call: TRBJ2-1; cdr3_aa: CASSQGLAGRNEQFF; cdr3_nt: TGCGCCAGCAGCCAAGGCCTAGCGGGGAGGAATGAGCAGTTCTTC
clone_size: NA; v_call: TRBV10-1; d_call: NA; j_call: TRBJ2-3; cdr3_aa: CASSESGGGTDTQYF; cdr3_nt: TGCGCCAGCAGTGAGTCGGGAGGCGGCACAGATACGCAGTATTTT
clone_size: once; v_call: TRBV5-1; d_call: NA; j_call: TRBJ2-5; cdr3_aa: CASSLAFETQYF; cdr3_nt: TGCGCCAGCAGCTTGGCGTTCGAGACCCAGTACTTC
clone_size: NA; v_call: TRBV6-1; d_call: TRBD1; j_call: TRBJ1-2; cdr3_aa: CASSEGDRYGYTF; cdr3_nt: TGTGCCAGCAGTGAAGGGGACAGGTATGGCTACACCTTC
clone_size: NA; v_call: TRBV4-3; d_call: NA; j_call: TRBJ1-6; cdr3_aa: CASSQARVRGYGSPLHF; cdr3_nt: TGCGCCAGCAGCCAAGCCAGAGTCAGGGGTTACGGTTCACCCCTCCACTTT
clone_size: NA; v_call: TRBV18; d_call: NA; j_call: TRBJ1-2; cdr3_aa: CASSPRQANYGYTF; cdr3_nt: TGTGCCAGCTCACCACGCCAGGCGAACTATGGCTACACCTTC
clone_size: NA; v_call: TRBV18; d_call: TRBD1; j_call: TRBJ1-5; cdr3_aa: CASSPGQGYLQPQHF; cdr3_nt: TGTGCCAGCTCACCCGGACAGGGTTATCTTCAGCCCCAGCATTTT
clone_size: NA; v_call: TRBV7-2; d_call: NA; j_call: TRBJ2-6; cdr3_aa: CASSLVAGQSGANVLTF; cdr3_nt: TGTGCCAGCAGCTTAGTCGCAGGACAGTCTGGGGCCAACGTCCTGACTTTC
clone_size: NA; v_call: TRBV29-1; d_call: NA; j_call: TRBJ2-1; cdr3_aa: CSVRQVGSYNEQFF; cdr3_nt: TGCAGCGTTCGACAGGTAGGCTCCTACAATGAGCAGTTCTTC
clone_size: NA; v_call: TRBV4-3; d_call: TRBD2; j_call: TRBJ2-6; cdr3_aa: CASSQLAGGRLSGANVLTF; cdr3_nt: TGCGCCAGCAGCCAGCTAGCGGGGGGGCGCTTATCTGGGGCCAACGTCCTGACTTTC
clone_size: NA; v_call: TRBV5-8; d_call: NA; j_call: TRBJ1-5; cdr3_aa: CASSFIVNQPQHF; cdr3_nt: TGTGCCAGCAGCTTTATCGTTAATCAGCCCCAGCATTTT
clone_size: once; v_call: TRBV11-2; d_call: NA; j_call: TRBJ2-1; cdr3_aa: CASSFEVDSYNEQFF; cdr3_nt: TGTGCCAGCAGCTTTGAGGTTGACTCCTACAATGAGCAGTTCTTC
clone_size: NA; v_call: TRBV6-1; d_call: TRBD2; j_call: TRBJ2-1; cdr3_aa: CASETGTRYNEQFF; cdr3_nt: TGTGCCAGCGAAACCGGGACTAGATACAATGAGCAGTTCTTC
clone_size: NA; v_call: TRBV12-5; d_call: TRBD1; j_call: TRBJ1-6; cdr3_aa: CASGTGQGLSPLHF; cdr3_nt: TGTGCTAGTGGGACGGGACAGGGGCTTTCACCCCTCCACTTT
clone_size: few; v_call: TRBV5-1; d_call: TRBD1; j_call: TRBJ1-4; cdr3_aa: CASSLAGTGVEKLFF; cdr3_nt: TGCGCCAGCAGCCTGGCCGGGACAGGGGTAGAAAAACTGTTTTTT
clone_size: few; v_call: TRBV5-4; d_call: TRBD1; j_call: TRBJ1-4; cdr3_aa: CASSSTGSPEKLFF; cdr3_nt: TGTGCCAGCAGCTCGACAGGGAGTCCTGAAAAACTGTTTTTT
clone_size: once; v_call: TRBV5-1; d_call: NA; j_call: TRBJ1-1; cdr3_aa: CASSLVGGVMNTEAFF; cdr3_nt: TGCGCCAGCAGCTTGGTAGGAGGGGTCATGAACACTGAAGCTTTCTTT
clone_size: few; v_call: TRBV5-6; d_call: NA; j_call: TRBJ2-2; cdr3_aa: CASNLLGQGNTGELFF; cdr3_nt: TGTGCCAGCAACCTCCTCGGGCAGGGGAACACCGGGGAGCTGTTTTTT
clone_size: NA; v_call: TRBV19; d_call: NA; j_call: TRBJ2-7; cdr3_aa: CASSIFTGSTYEQYF; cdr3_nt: TGTGCCAGTAGTATTTTTACAGGGTCGACCTACGAGCAGTACTTC
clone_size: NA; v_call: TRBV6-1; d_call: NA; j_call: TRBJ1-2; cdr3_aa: CASSNGQTANYGYTF; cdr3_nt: TGTGCCAGCAGTAATGGACAGACAGCTAACTATGGCTACACCTTC
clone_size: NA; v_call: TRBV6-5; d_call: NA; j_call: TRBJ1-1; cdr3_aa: CASSSGRTEAFF; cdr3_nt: TGTGCCAGCAGTTCAGGGAGGACTGAAGCTTTCTTT
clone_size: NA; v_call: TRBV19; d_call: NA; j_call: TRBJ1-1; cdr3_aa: CASTKGVYTEAFF; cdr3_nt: TGTGCCAGTACCAAAGGGGTGTACACTGAAGCTTTCTTT
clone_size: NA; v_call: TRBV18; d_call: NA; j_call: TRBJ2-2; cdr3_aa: CASSPPPSNTGELFF; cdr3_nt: TGTGCCAGCTCACCACCGCCGAGCAACACCGGGGAGCTGTTTTTT
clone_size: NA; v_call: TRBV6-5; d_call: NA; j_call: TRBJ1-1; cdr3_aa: CASSFRTGSTEAFF; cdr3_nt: TGTGCCAGCAGTTTTAGAACAGGGAGCACTGAAGCTTTCTTT
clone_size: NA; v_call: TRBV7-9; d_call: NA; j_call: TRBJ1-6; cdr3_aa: CASGAVDNSPLHF; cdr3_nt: TGTGCCAGCGGGGCGGTGGATAATTCACCCCTCCACTTT
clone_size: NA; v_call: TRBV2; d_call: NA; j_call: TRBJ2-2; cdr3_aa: CAGSEEAVANTGELFF; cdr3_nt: TGTGCCGGCAGTGAAGAGGCGGTAGCGAACACCGGGGAGCTGTTTTTT
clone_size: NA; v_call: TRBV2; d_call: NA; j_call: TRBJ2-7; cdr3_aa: CASTGGYSYEQYF; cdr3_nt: TGTGCCAGCACGGGCGGGTACTCCTACGAGCAGTACTTC
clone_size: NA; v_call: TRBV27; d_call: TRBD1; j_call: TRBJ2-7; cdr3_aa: CASSFIGTGLSEQYF; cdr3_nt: TGTGCCAGCAGTTTTATCGGGACAGGGCTCTCCGAGCAGTACTTC
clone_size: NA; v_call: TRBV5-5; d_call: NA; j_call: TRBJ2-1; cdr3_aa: CASSRTAYLEQFF; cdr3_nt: TGTGCCAGCAGCAGGACAGCGTACCTTGAGCAGTTCTTC
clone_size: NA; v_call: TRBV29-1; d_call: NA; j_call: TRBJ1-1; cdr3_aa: CSVRVNTEAFF; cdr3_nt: TGCAGCGTTAGAGTGAACACTGAAGCTTTCTTT
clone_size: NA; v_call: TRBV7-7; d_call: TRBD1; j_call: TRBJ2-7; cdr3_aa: CASSSGTGDYEQYF; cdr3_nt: TGTGCTAGCAGCTCAGGGACAGGGGACTACGAGCAGTACTTC
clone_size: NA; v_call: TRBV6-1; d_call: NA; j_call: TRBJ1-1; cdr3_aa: CASSEGASGTEAFF; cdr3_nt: TGTGCCAGCAGTGAGGGGGCCTCGGGGACTGAAGCTTTCTTT
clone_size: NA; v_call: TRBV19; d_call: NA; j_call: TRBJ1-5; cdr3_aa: CASSISLGGGNQPQHF; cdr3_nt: TGTGCCAGTAGTATATCCTTAGGGGGAGGGAATCAGCCCCAGCATTTT
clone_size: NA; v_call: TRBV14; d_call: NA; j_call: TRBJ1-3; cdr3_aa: CASSQEGRDTRVSGNTIYF; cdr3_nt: TGTGCCAGCAGCCAAGAAGGGAGGGACACGAGAGTCTCTGGAAACACCATATATTTT
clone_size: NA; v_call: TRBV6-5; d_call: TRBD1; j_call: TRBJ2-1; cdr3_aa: CASSQSWDRGREQFF; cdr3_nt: TGTGCCAGCAGTCAAAGTTGGGACAGGGGCCGGGAGCAGTTCTTC
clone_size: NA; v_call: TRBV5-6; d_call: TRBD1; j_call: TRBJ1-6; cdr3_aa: CASQQGRNSPLHF; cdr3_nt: TGTGCCAGCCAACAGGGGCGTAATTCACCCCTCCACTTT
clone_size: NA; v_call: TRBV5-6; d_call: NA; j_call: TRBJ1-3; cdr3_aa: CASSLIKGVSSGNTIYF; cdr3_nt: TGTGCCAGCAGCCTGATTAAGGGGGTTTCCTCTGGAAACACCATATATTTT
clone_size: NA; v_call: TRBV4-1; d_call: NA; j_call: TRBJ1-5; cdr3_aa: CASSTGTNQPQHF; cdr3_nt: TGCGCCAGTAGTACAGGGACGAATCAGCCCCAGCATTTT